This T cell receptor beta chain appears in the sequencing data of a study of blood T cell repertoires in COVID-19. Study-wide background: The United States, Italy and Spain provided the acute and convalescent COVID-19 samples. Sources were T cells, B-cell-depleted T cells, or PBMCs; the material itself was cDNA or gDNA.

Authors' data handling: Counts of nucleated cells, estimated from reference gene primer amplification, were obtained. Only in-frame clones appear in the TCRdb table, and some are missing; sequencing was by immunoSEQ multiplex PCR. V, J and clone size are taken as reported in that table, and D and trimming were inferred from the DNA itself. Among about 300,000 clones, about 83% were seen once, and the ten largest hold around 1.6%. CDR1 is SEHNR, CDR2 FQNEAQ, per germline (reference sequence). This CDR3 comprises 15 residues. With 4 bases clipped from V and 2 bases from J, the junction kept 4 bases outside the gene matches.

The source is a woman in her forties or fifties with acute or convalescent COVID-19. Sequenced: peripheral blood. The chain is built from TRBV7-9 and TRBJ2-7; 11 bases are shared with TRBD2. CDR3 nucleotides: TGTGCCAGCAGCTCGACTAGCGGGGAGACCTACGAGCAGTACTTC. It is translated as CASSSTSGETYEQYF.